This T cell receptor (beta chain) was sequenced for a study of memory CD4+ T cells and cytomegalovirus serostatus. The assay was immunoSEQ multiplex PCR, and TCRdb's table has in-frame clones only and misses some. The repertoire holds approximately 47,000 clones, about 77% seen once, with 0.6% to 0.9% in the top ten. Single viable CD3+CD4+CD8-CD45RO+ cells were sorted as the memory CD4+ T cells. From germline, CDR1 is SGHRS and CDR2 YFSETQ. Trimming left V 4 bases short and J 2 bases short, with 12 bases between. This CDR3 spans 14 amino acids. Specimen: memory CD4+ T cells from blood. The sequence was obtained from an adult in good health and CMV-seronegative. The chain is built from TRBV5-1 and TRBJ1-2; weak D call: TRBD1 (6 bases). The CDR3 DNA reads TGCGCCAGCAGCCCCGGAGGACAGAACTATGGCTACACCTTC. Its translation is CASSPGGQNYGYTF.